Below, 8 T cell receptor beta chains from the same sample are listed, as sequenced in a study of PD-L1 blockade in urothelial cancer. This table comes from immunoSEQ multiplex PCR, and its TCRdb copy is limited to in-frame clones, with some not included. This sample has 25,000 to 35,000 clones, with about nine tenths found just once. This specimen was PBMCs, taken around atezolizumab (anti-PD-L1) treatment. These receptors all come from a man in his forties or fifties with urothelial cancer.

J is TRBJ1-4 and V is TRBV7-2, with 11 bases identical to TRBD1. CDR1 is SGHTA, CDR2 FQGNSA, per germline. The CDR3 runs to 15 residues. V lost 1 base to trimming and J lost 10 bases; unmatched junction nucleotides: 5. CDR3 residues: CASSLVGQGAGKLFF. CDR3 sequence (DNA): TGTGCCAGCAGCTTAGTAGGACAGGGGGCAGGAAAACTGTTTTTT.

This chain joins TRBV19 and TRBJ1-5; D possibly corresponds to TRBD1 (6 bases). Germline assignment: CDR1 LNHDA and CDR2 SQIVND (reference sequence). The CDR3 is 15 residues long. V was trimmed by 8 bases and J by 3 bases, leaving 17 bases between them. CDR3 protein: CASSSWTDPNQPQHF. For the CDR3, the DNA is TGTGCCAGTTCGTCTTGGACAGACCCCAATCAGCCCCAGCATTTT.

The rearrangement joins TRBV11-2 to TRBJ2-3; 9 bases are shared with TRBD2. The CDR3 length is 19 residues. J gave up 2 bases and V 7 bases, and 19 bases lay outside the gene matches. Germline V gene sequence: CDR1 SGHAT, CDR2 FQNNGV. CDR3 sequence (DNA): TGTGCCAGCACCTATGGTTGGGCGGGAGGGGATGGGGACACAGATACGCAGTATTTT. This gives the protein CASTYGWAGGDGDTDTQYF.

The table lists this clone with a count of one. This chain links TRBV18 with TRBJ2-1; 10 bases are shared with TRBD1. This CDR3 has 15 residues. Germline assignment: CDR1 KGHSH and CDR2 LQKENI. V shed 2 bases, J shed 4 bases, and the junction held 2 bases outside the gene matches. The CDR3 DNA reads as TGTGCCAGCTCACCAGAGGGACAGGGGTACAATGAGCAGTTCTTC. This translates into CASSPEGQGYNEQFF.

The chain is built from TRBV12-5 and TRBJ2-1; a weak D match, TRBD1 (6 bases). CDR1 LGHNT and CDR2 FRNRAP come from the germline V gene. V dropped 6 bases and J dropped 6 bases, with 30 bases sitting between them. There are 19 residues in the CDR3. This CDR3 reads CASGPPRGTRSVSVNEQFF. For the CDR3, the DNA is TGTGCTAGTGGCCCCCCGAGGGGGACCCGTTCCGTTTCCGTCAATGAGCAGTTCTTC.

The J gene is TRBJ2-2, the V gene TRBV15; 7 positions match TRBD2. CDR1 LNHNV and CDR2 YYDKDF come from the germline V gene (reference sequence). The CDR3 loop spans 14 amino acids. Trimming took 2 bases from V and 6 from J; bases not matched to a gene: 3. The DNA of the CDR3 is TGTGCCACCAGCAGATTGGGAGGGGCCGGGGAGCTGTTTTTT. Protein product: CATSRLGGAGELFF.

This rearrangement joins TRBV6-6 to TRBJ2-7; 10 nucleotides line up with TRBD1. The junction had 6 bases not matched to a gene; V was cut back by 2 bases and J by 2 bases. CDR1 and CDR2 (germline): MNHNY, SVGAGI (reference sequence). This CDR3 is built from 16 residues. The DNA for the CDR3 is TGTGCCAGCAGTTACGGCCTCGGGACAGGGGCCTACGAGCAGTACTTC. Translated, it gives CASSYGLGTGAYEQYF.

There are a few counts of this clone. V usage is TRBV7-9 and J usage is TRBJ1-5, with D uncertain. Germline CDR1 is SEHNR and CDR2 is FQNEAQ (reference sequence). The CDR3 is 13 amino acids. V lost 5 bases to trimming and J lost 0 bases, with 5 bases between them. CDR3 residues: CASSRDSNQPQHF. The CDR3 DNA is TGTGCCAGCAGCCGGGATAGCAATCAGCCCCAGCATTTT.